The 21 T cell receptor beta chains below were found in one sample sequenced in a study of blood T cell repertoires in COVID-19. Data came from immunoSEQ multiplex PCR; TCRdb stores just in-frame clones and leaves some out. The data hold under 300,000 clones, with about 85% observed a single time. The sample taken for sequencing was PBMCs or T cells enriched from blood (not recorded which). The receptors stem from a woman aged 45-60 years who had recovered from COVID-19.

CDR3 nucleotide sequence: TGTGCCAGCAGCTTCGACCAGGGAAGGGGCTACACCTTC. It codes for CASSFDQGRGYTF. The gene calls are TRBV7-2 and TRBJ1-2; TRBD1 might be the D (5 bases). CDR1 is SGHTA, CDR2 FQGNSA, per germline. Trimming pared 3 bases from V and 8 bases from J, leaving 13 bases between. The CDR3 spans 13 residues.

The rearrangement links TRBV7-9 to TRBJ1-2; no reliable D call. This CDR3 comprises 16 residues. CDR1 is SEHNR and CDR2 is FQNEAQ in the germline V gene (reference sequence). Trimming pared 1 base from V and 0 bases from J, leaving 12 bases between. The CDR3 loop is CASSLVGQLANYGYTF. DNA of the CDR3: TGTGCCAGCAGCTTAGTGGGCCAGTTAGCTAACTATGGCTACACCTTC.

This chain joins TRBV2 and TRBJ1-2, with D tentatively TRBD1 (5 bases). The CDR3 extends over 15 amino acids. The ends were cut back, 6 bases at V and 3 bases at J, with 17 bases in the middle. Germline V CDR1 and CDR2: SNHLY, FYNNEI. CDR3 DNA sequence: TGTGCCAGCAGCTCTACCGGGGGAAACTACTATGGCTACACCTTC. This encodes CASSSTGGNYYGYTF.

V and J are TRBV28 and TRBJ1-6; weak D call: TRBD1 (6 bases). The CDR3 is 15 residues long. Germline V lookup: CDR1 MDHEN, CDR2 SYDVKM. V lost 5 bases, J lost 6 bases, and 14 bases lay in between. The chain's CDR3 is CASSLQQGTNSPLHF. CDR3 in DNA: TGTGCCAGCAGTCTACAACAGGGTACTAATTCACCCCTCCACTTT. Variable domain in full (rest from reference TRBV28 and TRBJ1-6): DVKVTQSSRYLVKRTGEKVFLECVQDMDHENMFWYRQDPGLGLRLIYFSYDVKMKEKGDIPEGYSVSREKKERFSLILESASTNQTSMYLCASSLQQGTNSPLHFGNGTRLTVT.

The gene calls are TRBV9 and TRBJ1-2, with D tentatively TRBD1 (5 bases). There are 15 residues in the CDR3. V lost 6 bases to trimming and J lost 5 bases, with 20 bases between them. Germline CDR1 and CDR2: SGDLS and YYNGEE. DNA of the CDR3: TGTGCCAGCACCCTCATCACAGGCGCCGGGTATGGCTACACCTTC. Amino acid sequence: CASTLITGAGYGYTF. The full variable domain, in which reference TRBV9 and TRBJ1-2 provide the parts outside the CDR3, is DSGVTQTPKHLITATGQRVTLRCSPRSGDLSVYWYQQSLDQGLQFLIQYYNGEERAKGNILERFSAQQFPDLHSELNLSSLELGDSALYFCASTLITGAGYGYTFGSGTRLTVV.

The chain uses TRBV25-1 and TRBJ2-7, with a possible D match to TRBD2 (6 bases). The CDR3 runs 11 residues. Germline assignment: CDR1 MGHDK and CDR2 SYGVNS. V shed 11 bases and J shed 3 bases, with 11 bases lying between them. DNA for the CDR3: TGTGCCCGTGGAGGGATCTACGAGCAGTACTTC. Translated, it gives CARGGIYEQYF.

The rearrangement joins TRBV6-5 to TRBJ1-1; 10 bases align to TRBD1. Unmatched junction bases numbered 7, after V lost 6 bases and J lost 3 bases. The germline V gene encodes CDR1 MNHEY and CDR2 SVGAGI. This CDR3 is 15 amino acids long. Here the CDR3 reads CASRRDRGFDTEAFF. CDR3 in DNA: TGTGCCAGCAGAAGGGACAGGGGTTTCGACACTGAAGCTTTCTTT.

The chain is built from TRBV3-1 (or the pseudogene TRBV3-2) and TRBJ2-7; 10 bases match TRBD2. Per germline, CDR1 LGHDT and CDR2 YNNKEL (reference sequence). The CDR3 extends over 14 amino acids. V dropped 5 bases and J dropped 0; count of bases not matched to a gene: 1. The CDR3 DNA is TGTGCCAGCAGCAGGACTAGCGGCTCCTACGAGCAGTACTTC. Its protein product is CASSRTSGSYEQYF.

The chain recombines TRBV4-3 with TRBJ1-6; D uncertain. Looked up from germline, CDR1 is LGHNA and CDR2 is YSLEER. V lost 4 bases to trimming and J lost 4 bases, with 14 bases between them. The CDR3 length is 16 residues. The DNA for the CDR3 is TGCGCCAGCAGCCCCCGGACTGTTTATTATAATTCACCCCTCCACTTT. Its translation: CASSPRTVYYNSPLHF.

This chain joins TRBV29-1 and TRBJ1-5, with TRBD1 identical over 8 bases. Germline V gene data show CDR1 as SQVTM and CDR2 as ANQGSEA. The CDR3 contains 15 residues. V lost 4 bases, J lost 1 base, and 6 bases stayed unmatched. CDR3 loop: CSVGGTGGSNQPQHF. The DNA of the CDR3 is TGCAGCGTTGGCGGGACAGGCGGGAGCAATCAGCCCCAGCATTTT.

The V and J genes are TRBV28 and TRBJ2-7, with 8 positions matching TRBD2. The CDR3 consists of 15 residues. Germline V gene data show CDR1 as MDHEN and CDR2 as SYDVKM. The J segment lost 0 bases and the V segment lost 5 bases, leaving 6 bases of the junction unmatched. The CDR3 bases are TGTGCCAGCAGTCTTCGGGGGGGGATCTCCTACGAGCAGTACTTC. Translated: CASSLRGGISYEQYF.

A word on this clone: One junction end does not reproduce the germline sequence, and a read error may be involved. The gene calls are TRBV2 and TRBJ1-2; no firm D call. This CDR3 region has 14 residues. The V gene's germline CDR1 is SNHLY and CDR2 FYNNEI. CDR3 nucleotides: TGTGCCAGCAGGGAAGGGTCAGGAAACTATGGCTACACCTTC. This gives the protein CASREGSGNYGYTF.

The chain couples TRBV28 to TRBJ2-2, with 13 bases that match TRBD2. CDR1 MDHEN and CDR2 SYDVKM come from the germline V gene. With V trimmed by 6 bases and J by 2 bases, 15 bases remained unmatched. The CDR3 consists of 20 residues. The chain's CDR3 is CASRQSRYGTSGENTGELFF. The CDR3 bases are TGTGCCAGCAGACAATCACGCTACGGGACTAGCGGGGAAAACACCGGGGAGCTGTTTTTT.

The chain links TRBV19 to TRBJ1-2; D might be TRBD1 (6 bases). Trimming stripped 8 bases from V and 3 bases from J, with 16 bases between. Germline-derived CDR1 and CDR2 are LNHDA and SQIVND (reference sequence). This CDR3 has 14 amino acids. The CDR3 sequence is CASRAQGSYYGYTF. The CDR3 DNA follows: TGTGCCAGTCGAGCCCAGGGGTCCTACTATGGCTACACCTTC.

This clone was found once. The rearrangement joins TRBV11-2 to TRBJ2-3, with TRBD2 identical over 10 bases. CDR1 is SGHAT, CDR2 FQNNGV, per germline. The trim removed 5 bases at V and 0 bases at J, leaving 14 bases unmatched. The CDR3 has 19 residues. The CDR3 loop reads CASSRRSGTSATSTDTQYF. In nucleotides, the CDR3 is TGTGCCAGCAGCCGTCGATCCGGGACTAGCGCCACTAGCACAGATACGCAGTATTTT.

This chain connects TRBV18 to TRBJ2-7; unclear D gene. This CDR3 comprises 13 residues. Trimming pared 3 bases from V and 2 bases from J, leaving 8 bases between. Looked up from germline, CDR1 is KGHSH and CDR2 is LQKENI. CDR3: CASSPGSPYEQYF. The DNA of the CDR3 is TGTGCCAGCTCACCCGGGTCTCCCTACGAGCAGTACTTC. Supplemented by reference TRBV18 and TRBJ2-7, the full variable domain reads NAGVMQNPRHLVRRRGQEARLRCSPMKGHSHVYWYRQLPEEGLKFMVYLQKENIIDESGMPKERFSAEFPKEGPSILRIQQVVRGDSAAYFCASSPGSPYEQYFGPGTRLTVT.

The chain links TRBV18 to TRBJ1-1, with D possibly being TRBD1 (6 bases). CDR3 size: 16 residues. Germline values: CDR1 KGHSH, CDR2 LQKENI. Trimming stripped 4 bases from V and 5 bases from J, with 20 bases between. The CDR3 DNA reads TGTGCCAGCTCACAGACAGGTGATACGCTGGAGACTGAAGCTTTCTTT. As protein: CASSQTGDTLETEAFF.

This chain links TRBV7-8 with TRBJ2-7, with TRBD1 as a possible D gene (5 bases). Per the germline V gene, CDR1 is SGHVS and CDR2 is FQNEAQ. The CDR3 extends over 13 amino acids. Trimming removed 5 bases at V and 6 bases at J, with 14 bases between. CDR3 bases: TGTGCCAGCAGCGCCGACAGTGTCGGCGAGCAGTACTTC. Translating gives CASSADSVGEQYF.

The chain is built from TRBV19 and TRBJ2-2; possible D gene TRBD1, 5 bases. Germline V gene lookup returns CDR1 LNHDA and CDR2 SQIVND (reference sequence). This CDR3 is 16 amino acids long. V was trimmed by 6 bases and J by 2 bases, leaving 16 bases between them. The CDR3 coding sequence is TGTGCCAGTAGCGAACAGGAGCTCTTAAACACCGGGGAGCTGTTTTTT. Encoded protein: CASSEQELLNTGELFF.

The chain's CDR3 is CATSDGGAGLNQPQHF. CDR3 coding DNA: TGTGCCACCAGTGACGGAGGGGCGGGCCTGAATCAGCCCCAGCATTTT. The J gene is TRBJ1-5, the V gene TRBV24-1; a possible D gene is TRBD1 (5 bases). V was trimmed by 4 bases and J by 4 bases, leaving 16 bases between them. The CDR3 totals 16 residues. From germline, CDR1 is KGHDR and CDR2 SFDVKD.

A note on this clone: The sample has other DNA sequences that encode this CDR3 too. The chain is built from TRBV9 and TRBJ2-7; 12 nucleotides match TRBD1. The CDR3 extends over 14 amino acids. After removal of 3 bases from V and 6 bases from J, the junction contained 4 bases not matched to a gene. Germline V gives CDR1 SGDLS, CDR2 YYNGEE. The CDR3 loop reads CASSARDRGREQYF. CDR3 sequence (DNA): TGTGCCAGCAGCGCCCGGGACAGGGGGCGCGAGCAGTACTTC.